This T cell receptor beta chain was identified in a study of a mutant IDH1 vaccine in newly diagnosed glioma. Study overall: Patients got their first vaccination 4-6 weeks after radiotherapy alone, or with temozolomide cycles. Treatment recipients were approximately 62% male and about 40% female, and their mean age was about 39 years. It was radiotherapy, temozolomide, or both that patients received previously, with most receiving both.

Time point described: week 23, last vaccination. Each dose of the vaccine consisted of 300 ug of mutant IDH1 20-mer peptide, with topical imiquimod. A word on this clone: Antigen unknown.

Sequenced by immunoSEQ multiplex PCR; TCRdb stores in-frame clones only, minus some. Found here are some 80,000 clones, 85% of them singletons; the top ten hold over 0.6%. Findings and caveats of the study: Of all patients, 93.3% showed vaccine-induced immune responses.

This CDR3 contains 14 residues. The V end lost 0 bases, the J end lost 0 bases, and 7 bases lay between the germline ends. The V gene's germline CDR1 is SGHRS and CDR2 YFSETQ. The specimen comprised PBMCs, sampled from a glioma patient whose treatment included an IDH1 peptide vaccine. The TCR originated in a woman in her forties or fifties with glioma. The chain combines TRBV5-1 with TRBJ2-7; D might be TRBD2 (5 bases). CDR3 nucleotides: TGCGCCAGCAGCTTGGATGGGAGCTCCTACGAGCAGTACTTC. Translating gives CASSLDGSSYEQYF.